Listed here are 16 T cell receptor beta chains from one sample, sequenced in a study of cytotoxic CD8 clonotypes in ibrutinib-treated CLL. Sequenced by immunoSEQ multiplex PCR; TCRdb stores in-frame clones only, minus some. The sample holds roughly 250,000 clones; 70% are singletons and the top ten take just over 15%. Sequencing used PBMCs, obtained after 24 months of ibrutinib treatment. The source of these receptors is a human donor with chronic lymphocytic leukemia.

The V call is TRBV28, the J call TRBJ1-2, with D unresolved. Germline CDR1 MDHEN, CDR2 SYDVKM. The CDR3 spans 13 residues. Trimming took off 8 bases at V and 0 bases at J, with 10 bases between the two ends. The CDR3 region has the DNA TGTGCCAGCTCGGACGGGACTAACTATGGCTACACCTTC. Translated, it gives CASSDGTNYGYTF.

The chain recombines TRBV15 with TRBJ1-5, with D maybe TRBD1 (5 bases). Germline V gives CDR1 LNHNV, CDR2 YYDKDF (reference sequence). The V end lost 1 base, the J end lost 3 bases, and 16 bases lay between the germline ends. The CDR3 runs 17 residues. CDR3: CATSRGVGRADNQPQHF. Here the CDR3 DNA reads TGTGCCACCAGCAGAGGTGTGGGCAGGGCAGACAATCAGCCCCAGCATTTT. Using reference TRBV15 and TRBJ1-5 for the parts outside the CDR3, the full variable domain is DAMVIQNPRYQVTQFGKPVTLSCSQTLNHNVMYWYQQKSSQAPKLLFHYYDKDFNNEADTPDNFQSRRPNTSFCFLDIRSPGLGDTAMYLCATSRGVGRADNQPQHFGDGTRLSIL.

CDR3 amino acids: CASNDRIIPYEAFF. The CDR3 DNA reads as TGTGCCAGCAACGACAGAATTATTCCCTATGAAGCTTTCTTT. The J gene is TRBJ1-1, the V gene TRBV6-6; D perhaps matches TRBD1 (5 bases). Trimming cost V 7 bases and J 7 bases, with 19 bases left between them. Germline CDR1 reads MNHNY; CDR2 reads SVGAGI (reference sequence). The CDR3 runs 14 residues.

The chain recombines TRBV11-2 with TRBJ2-5; tentatively, D is TRBD2 (5 bases). CDR1 is SGHAT and CDR2 is FQNNGV in the germline V gene. This CDR3 contains 14 residues. The V and J ends lost 5 bases and 3 bases respectively, with 13 bases between them. The CDR3 region has the DNA TGTGCCAGCAGCCTCGTCGGGGTCGAAGAGACCCAGTACTTC. Amino acids: CASSLVGVEETQYF.

This clone was counted a single time. This sequence joins TRBV12-2 and TRBJ2-7. TRBV12-2 is labeled a pseudogene. The CDR3 has 15 amino acids. In DNA form, the CDR3 reads TGTGCAAGTCGCTTAGGTGTCAGCAACCCCTACGAGCAGTACTTC. The encoded protein is CASRLGVSNPYEQYF.

V usage is TRBV15 and J usage is TRBJ2-2; D not resolved. Germline values: CDR1 LNHNV, CDR2 YYDKDF (reference sequence). V was shortened by 1 base and J by 7 bases, with 13 bases between the two germline ends. CDR3 size: 15 residues. DNA for the CDR3: TGTGCCACCAGCAGAGGCGGTAGAATGGACGGGGAGCTGTTTTTT. Encoded protein: CATSRGGRMDGELFF.

The rearrangement joins TRBV6-6 to TRBJ1-1; D gene unclear. The V end was cut by 8 bases, the J end by 4 bases, with 14 bases between. The germline V gene has CDR1 MNHNY and CDR2 SVGAGI (reference sequence). This CDR3 has 13 residues. The CDR3 reads CASHDTWSTEAFF. The CDR3 DNA follows: TGTGCCAGCCACGACACTTGGAGCACTGAAGCTTTCTTT.

The chain employs TRBV28 and TRBJ2-7; 10 bases align to TRBD1. Looked up from germline, CDR1 is MDHEN and CDR2 is SYDVKM. The CDR3 is made up of 15 amino acids. With V trimmed by 4 bases and J by 5 bases, 8 bases remained unmatched. The CDR3 DNA follows: TGTGCCAGCAGTTCTACGACAGGGGGCTTGGACGAGCAGTACTTC. Amino acids: CASSSTTGGLDEQYF.

This rearrangement joins TRBV6-1 to TRBJ2-1, with no clear D. The CDR3 runs 9 residues. Germline V gives CDR1 MNHNS, CDR2 SASEGT. Trimming took 10 bases from V and 10 from J, leaving 8 bases between them. The CDR3 region is CATGLEQFF. CDR3 coding DNA: TGTGCCACGGGCTTGGAGCAGTTCTTC.

This clone was counted once. CDR3 in DNA: TGTGCCAGCAGTCCACTTTCCACAGTCACTGAAGCTTTCTTT. Protein sequence: CASSPLSTVTEAFF. The chain links TRBV25-1 to TRBJ1-1; no definite D call. The V end was cut by 5 bases, the J end by 4 bases, with 14 bases between. Germline V CDR1 and CDR2: MGHDK, SYGVNS. This CDR3 comprises 14 residues.

The chain links TRBV7-3 to TRBJ2-5; 10 bases map to TRBD1. Per germline, CDR1 SGHTA and CDR2 FQGTGA. Trimming at V came to 5 bases and at J to 5 bases, leaving 11 bases not matched to a gene. The CDR3 covers 16 residues. The CDR3 sequence: CASSPNRDRGRETQYF. CDR3 coding DNA: TGTGCCAGCAGCCCAAACCGGGACAGGGGACGGGAGACCCAGTACTTC. The full variable domain, completed using reference TRBV7-3 and TRBJ2-5, is GAGVSQTPSNKVTEKGKYVELRCDPISGHTALYWYRQSLGQGPEFLIYFQGTGAADDSGLPNDRFFAVRPEGSVSTLKIQRTERGDSAVYLCASSPNRDRGRETQYFGPGTRLLVL.

This rearrangement joins TRBV13 to TRBJ2-7; D is undetermined. Trimming removed 3 bases at V and 5 bases at J, with 11 bases between. Germline assignment: CDR1 PRHDT and CDR2 FYEKMQ (reference sequence). The CDR3 contains 13 residues. CDR3: CASSFRNRDEQYF. The DNA of the CDR3 is TGTGCCAGCAGCTTTCGCAACCGGGACGAGCAGTACTTC. Drawing the rest from reference TRBV13 and TRBJ2-7, the complete variable domain is AAGVIQSPRHLIKEKRETATLKCYPIPRHDTVYWYQQGPGQDPQFLISFYEKMQSDKGSIPDRFSAQQFSDYHSELNMSSLELGDSALYFCASSFRNRDEQYFGPGTRLTVT.

The J gene is TRBJ2-7, the V gene TRBV28; D is undetermined. CDR3 size: 12 residues. V lost 3 bases and J 2 bases, leaving 5 bases between the germline ends. CDR1 and CDR2 from the germline V gene are MDHEN and SYDVKM. CDR3 sequence: CASSFVTYEQYF. The CDR3 DNA reads as TGTGCCAGCAGTTTTGTGACCTACGAGCAGTACTTC.

This chain uses TRBV10-3 with TRBJ1-2; D uncertain. Per germline, CDR1 ENHRY and CDR2 SYGVKD. Trimming stripped 3 bases from V and 2 bases from J, with 10 bases between. The CDR3 covers 14 residues. The CDR3 DNA follows: TGTGCCATCAGTGAAAAGGCCCTGAACTATGGCTACACCTTC. This sequence encodes CAISEKALNYGYTF.

V and J are TRBV29-1 and TRBJ2-4; perhaps D is TRBD1 or TRBD2 (6 bases each). CDR3 length: 15 residues. The germline V gene encodes CDR1 SQVTM and CDR2 ANQGSEA. V was clipped by 4 bases and J by 3 bases, with 16 bases between them. CDR3 in amino acids: CSVVHRDLGKNIQYF. In DNA, the CDR3 is TGCAGCGTTGTCCACAGGGACTTGGGCAAAAACATTCAGTACTTC.

The CDR3 sequence: CASSGGRTTDTQYF. The CDR3 nucleotides are TGCGCCAGCAGCGGCGGGAGGACCACAGATACGCAGTATTTT. The chain joins TRBV5-1 to TRBJ2-3; 8 nucleotides align to TRBD2. This CDR3 contains 14 residues. V lost 4 bases and J lost 2; bases outside the gene matches: 3. The germline V gene has CDR1 SGHRS and CDR2 YFSETQ. Based on the CDR3 plus reference TRBV5-1 and TRBJ2-3, the full variable domain is KAGVTQTPRYLIKTRGQQVTLSCSPISGHRSVSWYQQTPGQGLQFLFEYFSETQRNKGNFPGRFSGRQFSNSRSEMNVSTLELGDSALYLCASSGGRTTDTQYFGPGTRLTVL.